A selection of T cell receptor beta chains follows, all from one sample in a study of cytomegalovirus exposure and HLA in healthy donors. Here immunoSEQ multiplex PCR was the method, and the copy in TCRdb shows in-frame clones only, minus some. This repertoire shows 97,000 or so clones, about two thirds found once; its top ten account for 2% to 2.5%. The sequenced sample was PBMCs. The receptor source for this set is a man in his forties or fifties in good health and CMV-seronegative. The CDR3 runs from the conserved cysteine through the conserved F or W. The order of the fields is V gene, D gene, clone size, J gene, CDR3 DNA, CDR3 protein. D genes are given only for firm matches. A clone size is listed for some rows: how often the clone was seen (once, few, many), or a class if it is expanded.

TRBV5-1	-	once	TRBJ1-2	TGCGCCAGCAGTAAACAACAGGGCGGCTATGGCTACACCTTC	CASSKQQGGYGYTF
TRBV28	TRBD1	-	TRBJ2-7	TGTGCCAGCAGTCTGGACAGGCCTCCTTACGAGCAGTACTTC	CASSLDRPPYEQYF
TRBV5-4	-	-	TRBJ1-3	TGTGCCAGCAGCTTGGACGAGAGCTCTGGAAACACCATATATTTT	CASSLDESSGNTIYF
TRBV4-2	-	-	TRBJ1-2	TGTGCCAGCAGCTTAGGGGACACAGCTAACTATGGCTACACCTTC	CASSLGDTANYGYTF
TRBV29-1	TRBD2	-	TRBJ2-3	TGCAGCGTTGCCACGGGCGGGAGGGCCTCAGATACGCAGTATTTT	CSVATGGRASDTQYF
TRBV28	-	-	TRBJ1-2	TGTGCCAGCAGTTCTATTGTGTGGTTCCCAAACTATGGCTACACCTTC	CASSSIVWFPNYGYTF
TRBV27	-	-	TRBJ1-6	TGTGCCAGCAGTTCGCGACCAGGGGACAATTCACCCCTCCACTTT	CASSSRPGDNSPLHF
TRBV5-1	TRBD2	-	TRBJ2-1	TGCGCCAGCAGCGGGGGACTAGCGGGAGATCGGGAGCAGTTCTTC	CASSGGLAGDREQFF
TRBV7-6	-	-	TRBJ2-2	TGTGCCAGCAGCTTAGTGGGACTTATAAGAGACGGGGAGCTGTTTTTT	CASSLVGLIRDGELFF
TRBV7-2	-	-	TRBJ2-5	TGTGCCAGCAGCTTTGACATCCGAGAGACCCAGTACTTC	CASSFDIRETQYF
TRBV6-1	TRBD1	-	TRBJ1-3	TGTGCCAGCACCATAGACAGGGGGCGAGACACCATATATTTT	CASTIDRGRDTIYF
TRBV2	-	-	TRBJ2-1	TGTGCCAGCGGCGGACAGCCGGGATCCTACAATGAGCAGTTCTTC	CASGGQPGSYNEQFF
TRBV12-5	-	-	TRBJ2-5	TGTGCTAGTGGGGCAGAACTAAGGGAGACCCAGTACTTC	CASGAELRETQYF
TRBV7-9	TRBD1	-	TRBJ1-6	TGTGCCAGCAGCCTTTGGACAGGGACCTCACCCCTCCACTTT	CASSLWTGTSPLHF
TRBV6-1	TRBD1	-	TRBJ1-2	TGTGCCAGCACCCGGACAGGGGGCGGGTATGGCTACACCTTC	CASTRTGGGYGYTF
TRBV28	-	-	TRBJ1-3	TGTGCCAGCAGTTCCTCCACGGACAACTCTGGAAACACCATATATTTT	CASSSSTDNSGNTIYF